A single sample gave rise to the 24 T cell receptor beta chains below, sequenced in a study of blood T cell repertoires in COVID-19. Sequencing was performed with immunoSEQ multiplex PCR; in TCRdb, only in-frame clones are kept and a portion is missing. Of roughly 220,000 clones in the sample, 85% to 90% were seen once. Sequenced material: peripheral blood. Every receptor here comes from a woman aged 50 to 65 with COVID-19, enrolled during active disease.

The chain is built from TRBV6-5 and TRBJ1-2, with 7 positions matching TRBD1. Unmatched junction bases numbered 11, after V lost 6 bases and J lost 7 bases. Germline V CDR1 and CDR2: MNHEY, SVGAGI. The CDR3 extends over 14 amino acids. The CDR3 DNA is TGTGCCAGCAGCCGCTACAGGGGCGGGTCTGGCTACACCTTC. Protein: CASSRYRGGSGYTF.

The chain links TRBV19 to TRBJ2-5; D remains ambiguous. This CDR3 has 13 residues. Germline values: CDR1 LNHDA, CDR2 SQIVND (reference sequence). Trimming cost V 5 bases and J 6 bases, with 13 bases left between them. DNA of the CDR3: TGTGCCAGTAGTTCCGGCGGTGTGAAGACCCAGTACTTC. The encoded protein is CASSSGGVKTQYF.

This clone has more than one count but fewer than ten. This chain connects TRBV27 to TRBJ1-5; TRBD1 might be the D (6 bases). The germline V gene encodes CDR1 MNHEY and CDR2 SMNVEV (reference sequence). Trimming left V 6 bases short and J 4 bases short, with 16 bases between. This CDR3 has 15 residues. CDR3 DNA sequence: TGTGCCAGCAGGGTGGGGGGGGCAGGTAATCAGCCCCAGCATTTT. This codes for CASRVGGAGNQPQHF.

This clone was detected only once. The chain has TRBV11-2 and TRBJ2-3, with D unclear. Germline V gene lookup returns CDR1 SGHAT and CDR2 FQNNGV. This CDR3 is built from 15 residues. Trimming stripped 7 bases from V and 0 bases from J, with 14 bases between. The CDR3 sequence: CASIAAKESTDTQYF. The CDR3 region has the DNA TGTGCCAGCATAGCTGCTAAAGAGAGCACAGATACGCAGTATTTT.

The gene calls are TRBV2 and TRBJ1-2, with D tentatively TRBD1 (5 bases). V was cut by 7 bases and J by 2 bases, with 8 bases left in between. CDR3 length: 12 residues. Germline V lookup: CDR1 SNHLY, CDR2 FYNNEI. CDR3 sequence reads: CASIRQNYGYTF. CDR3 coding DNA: TGTGCCAGCATCAGACAGAACTATGGCTACACCTTC.

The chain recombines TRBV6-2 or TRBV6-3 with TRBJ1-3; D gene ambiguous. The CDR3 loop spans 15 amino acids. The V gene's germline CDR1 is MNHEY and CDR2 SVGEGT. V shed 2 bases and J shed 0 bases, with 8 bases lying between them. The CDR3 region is CASSYGRSSGNTIYF. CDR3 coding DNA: TGTGCCAGCAGTTACGGCCGAAGCTCTGGAAACACCATATATTTT.

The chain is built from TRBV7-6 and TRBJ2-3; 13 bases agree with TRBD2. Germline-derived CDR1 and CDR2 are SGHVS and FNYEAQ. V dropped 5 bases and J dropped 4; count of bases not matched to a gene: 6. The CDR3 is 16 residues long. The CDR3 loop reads CASSRLAGGGPDTQYF. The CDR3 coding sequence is TGTGCCAGCAGCCGACTAGCGGGGGGAGGGCCAGATACGCAGTATTTT.

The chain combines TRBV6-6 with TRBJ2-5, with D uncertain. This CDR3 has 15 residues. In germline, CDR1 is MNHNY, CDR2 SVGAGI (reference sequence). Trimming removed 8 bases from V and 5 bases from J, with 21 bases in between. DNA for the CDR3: TGTGCCAGCTGGAGTCGCCGGAGTCCCTCGGAGACCCAGTACTTC. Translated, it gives CASWSRRSPSETQYF.

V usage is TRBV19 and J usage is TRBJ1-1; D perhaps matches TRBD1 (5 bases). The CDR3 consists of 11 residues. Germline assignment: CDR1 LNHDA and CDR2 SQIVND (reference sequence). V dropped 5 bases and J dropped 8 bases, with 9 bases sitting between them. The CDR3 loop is CASSQGKEAFF. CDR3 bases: TGTGCCAGTAGTCAGGGCAAGGAAGCTTTCTTT.

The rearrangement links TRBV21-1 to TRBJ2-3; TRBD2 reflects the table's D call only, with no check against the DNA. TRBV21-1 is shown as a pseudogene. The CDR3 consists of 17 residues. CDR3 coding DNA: TGTGCCAGCAGCCCCCCCCCACTAGCGGGGGGGCCAGATACGCAGTATTTT. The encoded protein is CASSPPPLAGGPDTQYF.

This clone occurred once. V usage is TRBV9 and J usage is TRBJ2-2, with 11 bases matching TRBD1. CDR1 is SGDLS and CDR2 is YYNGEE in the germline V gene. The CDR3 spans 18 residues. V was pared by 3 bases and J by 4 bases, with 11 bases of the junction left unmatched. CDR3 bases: TGTGCCAGCAGCGCAGGGCGTGGACAGGGGGCGGTCACCGGGGAGCTGTTTTTT. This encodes CASSAGRGQGAVTGELFF.

The chain's CDR3 is CASSRGGFEKLFF. The CDR3 nucleotides read TGCGCCAGCAGTCGGGGGGGATTTGAAAAACTGTTTTTT. This sequence joins TRBV10-2 and TRBJ1-4, with a tentative D call TRBD1 (5 bases). CDR3 size: 13 residues. Trimming pared 5 bases from V and 7 bases from J, leaving 11 bases between. CDR1 and CDR2 (germline): WSHSY, SAAADI.

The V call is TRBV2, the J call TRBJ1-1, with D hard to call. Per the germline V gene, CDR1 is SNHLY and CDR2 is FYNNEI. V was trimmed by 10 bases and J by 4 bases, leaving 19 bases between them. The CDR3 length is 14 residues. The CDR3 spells CATQRGGSGTEAFF. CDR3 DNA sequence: TGTGCCACCCAACGAGGAGGGTCGGGCACTGAAGCTTTCTTT.

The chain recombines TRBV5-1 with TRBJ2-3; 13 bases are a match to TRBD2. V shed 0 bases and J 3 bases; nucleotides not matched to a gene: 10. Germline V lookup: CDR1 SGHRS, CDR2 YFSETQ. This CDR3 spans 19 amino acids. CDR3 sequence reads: CASSLGLAGGWEGTDTQYF. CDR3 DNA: TGCGCCAGCAGCTTGGGACTAGCGGGGGGTTGGGAAGGGACAGATACGCAGTATTTT.

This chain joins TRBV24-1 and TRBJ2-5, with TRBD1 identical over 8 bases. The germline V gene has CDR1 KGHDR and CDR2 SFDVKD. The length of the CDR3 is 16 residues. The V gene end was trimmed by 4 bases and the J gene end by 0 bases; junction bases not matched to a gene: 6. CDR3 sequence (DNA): TGTGCCACCAGTGAGGCCGGGACAGGCAACCAAGAGACCCAGTACTTC. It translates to CATSEAGTGNQETQYF.

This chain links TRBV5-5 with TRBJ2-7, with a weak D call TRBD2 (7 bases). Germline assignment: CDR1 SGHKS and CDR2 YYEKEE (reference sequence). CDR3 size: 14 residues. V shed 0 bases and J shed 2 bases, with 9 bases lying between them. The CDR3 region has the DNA TGTGCCAGCAGCTTGGTAGGGGGGGCCTACGAGCAGTACTTC. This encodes CASSLVGGAYEQYF.

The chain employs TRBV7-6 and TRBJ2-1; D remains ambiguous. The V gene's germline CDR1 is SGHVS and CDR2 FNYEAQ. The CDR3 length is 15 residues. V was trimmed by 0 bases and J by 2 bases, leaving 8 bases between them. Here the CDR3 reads CASSLAGGTYNEQFF. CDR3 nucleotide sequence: TGTGCCAGCAGCTTAGCAGGCGGTACCTACAATGAGCAGTTCTTC.

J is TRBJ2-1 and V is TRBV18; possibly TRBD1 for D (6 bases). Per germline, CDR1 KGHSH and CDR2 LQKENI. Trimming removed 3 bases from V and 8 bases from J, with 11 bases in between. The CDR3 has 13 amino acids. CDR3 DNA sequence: TGTGCCAGCTCACCGGCAGGGGTTGATGAGCAGTTCTTC. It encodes CASSPAGVDEQFF.

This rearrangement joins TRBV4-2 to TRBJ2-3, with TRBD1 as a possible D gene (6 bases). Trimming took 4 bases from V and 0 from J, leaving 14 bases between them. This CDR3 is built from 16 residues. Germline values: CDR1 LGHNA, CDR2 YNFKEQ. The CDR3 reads CASSPGRGPSTDTQYF. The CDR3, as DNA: TGTGCCAGCAGCCCGGGCAGGGGCCCGAGCACAGATACGCAGTATTTT.

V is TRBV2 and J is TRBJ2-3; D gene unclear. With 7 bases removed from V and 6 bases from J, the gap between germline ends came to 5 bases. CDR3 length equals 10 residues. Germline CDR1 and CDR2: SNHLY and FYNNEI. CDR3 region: CASNIDTQYF. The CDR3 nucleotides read TGTGCCAGCAATATTGATACGCAGTATTTT. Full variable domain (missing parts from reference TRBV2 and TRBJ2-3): EPEVTQTPSHQVTQMGQEVILRCVPISNHLYFYWYRQILGQKVEFLVSFYNNEISEKSEIFDDQFSVERPDGSNFTLKIRSTKLEDSAMYFCASNIDTQYFGPGTRLTVL.

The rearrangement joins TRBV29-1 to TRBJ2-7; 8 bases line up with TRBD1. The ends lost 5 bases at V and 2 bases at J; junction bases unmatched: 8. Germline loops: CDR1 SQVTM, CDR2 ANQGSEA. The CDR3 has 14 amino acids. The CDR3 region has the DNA TGCAGCGTTAAAGGACAGGGAGCGGCCTACGAGCAGTACTTC. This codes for CSVKGQGAAYEQYF.

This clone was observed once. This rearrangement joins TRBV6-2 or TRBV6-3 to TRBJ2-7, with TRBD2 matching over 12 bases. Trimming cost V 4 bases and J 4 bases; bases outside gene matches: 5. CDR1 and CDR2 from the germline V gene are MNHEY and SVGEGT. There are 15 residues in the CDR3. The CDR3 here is CASSSWTSGVYEQYV. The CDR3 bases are TGTGCCAGCAGTTCTTGGACTAGCGGGGTTTACGAGCAGTACGTC.

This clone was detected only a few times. Here the CDR3 reads CASSLDRVYGYTF. As DNA, the CDR3 is TGTGCCAGCAGCCTCGACAGGGTCTATGGCTACACCTTC. V and J are TRBV5-6 and TRBJ1-2; 7 nucleotides align to TRBD1. V shed 4 bases, J shed 4 bases, and the junction held 4 bases outside the gene matches. Germline V CDR1 and CDR2: SGHDT, YYEEEE. This CDR3 region has 13 residues.

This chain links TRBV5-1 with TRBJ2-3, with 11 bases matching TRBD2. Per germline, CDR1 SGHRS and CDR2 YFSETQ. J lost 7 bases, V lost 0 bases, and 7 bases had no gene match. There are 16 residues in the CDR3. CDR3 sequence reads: CASSLEASGGWNTQYF. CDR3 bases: TGCGCCAGCAGCTTGGAGGCTAGCGGGGGGTGGAATACGCAGTATTTT.